Below are 27 T cell receptor beta chains sequenced from a single sample in a study of T cells in Graves' hyperthyroidism and ophthalmopathy. Amplification of TCR beta CDR3 regions used RNA as the template. A first-round RT-PCR of the TCR CDR3 used the HTBI primer set. MiXCR, applied by TCRdb to the multiplex PCR reads, yields one record per CDR3 protein. This sample has hundreds of thousands of distinct CDR3 sequences, with roughly a quarter found just once. The sample taken for sequencing was blood. All receptors come from a young woman with Graves' ophthalmopathy.

This clonotype has a count of ten or more. This sequence joins TRBV2 and TRBJ1-1, with D unresolved. Germline V gives CDR1 SNHLY, CDR2 FYNNEI. V dropped 5 bases and J dropped 1 base, with 8 bases sitting between them. The CDR3 has 13 residues. In DNA, the CDR3 is TGTGCCAGCAGTCCGCCTACGAACACTGAAGCTTTCTTT. It encodes CASSPPTNTEAFF.

In its sample, this clonotype was seen many times. The CDR3 bases are TGTGCCAGCAGTTATTTGGATTTTGGCGAGCAGTACTTC. This translates into CASSYLDFGEQYF. The chain couples TRBV6-2 or TRBV6-3 to TRBJ2-7; D is ambiguous. V was shortened by 3 bases and J by 6 bases, with 12 bases between the two germline ends. CDR1 and CDR2 from the germline V gene are MNHEY and SVGEGT. This CDR3 is 13 amino acids long.

This clonotype was observed a single time. The chain recombines TRBV7-2 with TRBJ2-7; no clear D. Trimming left V 5 bases short and J 4 bases short, with 18 bases between. CDR1 SGHTA and CDR2 FQGNSA come from the germline V gene. This CDR3 region has 15 residues. This CDR3 is CASSPRKVRPYEQYF. CDR3 nucleotides: TGTGCCAGCAGCCCTAGGAAGGTTCGACCTTACGAGCAGTACTTC.

The gene calls are TRBV30 and TRBJ1-1; the match to TRBD1 covers 12 bases. There are 16 residues in the CDR3. The germline gives CDR1 GTSNPN, CDR2 SVGIG (reference sequence). With V trimmed by 8 bases and J by 0 bases, 10 bases remained unmatched. CDR3 coding DNA: TGTGCCCCCTACGGGACAGGGGGCCCGGTGAACACTGAAGCTTTCTTT. This gives the protein CAPYGTGGPVNTEAFF.

The sample holds many counts of this clonotype. The gene calls are TRBV2 and TRBJ1-1, with 11 bases identical to TRBD1. This CDR3 has 12 residues. CDR1 is SNHLY, CDR2 FYNNEI, per germline. Unmatched junction bases numbered 0, after V lost 6 bases and J lost 6 bases. CDR3: CASRGQGAEAFF. CDR3 nucleotide sequence: TGTGCCAGCAGGGGACAGGGGGCTGAAGCTTTCTTT.

The chain couples TRBV11-2 to TRBJ2-7; D gene uncertain. The germline CDR1 and CDR2 sequences are SGHAT and FQNNGV. V dropped 2 bases and J dropped 2 bases, with 13 bases sitting between them. This CDR3 spans 15 amino acids. The CDR3 DNA is TGTGCCAGCAGCTTATACCCGACTGGTACCTACGAGCAGTACTTC. Amino acid sequence: CASSLYPTGTYEQYF.

Ten or more counts support this clonotype. The chain links TRBV30 to TRBJ1-2; 12 nucleotides match TRBD1. The germline V gene encodes CDR1 GTSNPN and CDR2 SVGIG (reference sequence). This CDR3 region has 14 residues. The J segment lost 7 bases and the V segment lost 3 bases, leaving 6 bases of the junction unmatched. The CDR3 DNA reads TGTGCCTGGAGCCCGGGACAGGGGGCGTTTGGCTACACCTTC. Its protein is CAWSPGQGAFGYTF. The full variable domain, its missing parts supplied by reference TRBV30 and TRBJ1-2, is SQTIHQWPATLVQPVGSPLSLECTVEGTSNPNLYWYRQAAGRGLQLLFYSVGIGQISSEVPQNLSASRPQDRQFILSSKKLLLSDSGFYLCAWSPGQGAFGYTFGSGTRLTVV.

The V and J genes are TRBV6-1 and TRBJ2-3; 8 nucleotides line up with TRBD2. Trimming removed 5 bases from V and 4 bases from J; junction bases left unmatched: 11. This CDR3 has 16 amino acids. Germline CDR1 is MNHNS and CDR2 is SASEGT. CDR3 in amino acids: CASSPFPAGGADTQYF. DNA for the CDR3: TGTGCCAGCAGTCCTTTTCCGGCGGGGGGTGCAGATACGCAGTATTTT.

This clonotype was detected many times. V gene TRBV9 combines with J gene TRBJ1-3, with D possibly TRBD1 on 5 matching bases. This CDR3 has 15 amino acids. The germline V and J ends were trimmed by 3 bases and 0 bases, with 10 bases remaining between them. Germline CDR1 reads SGDLS; CDR2 reads YYNGEE. CDR3 residues: CASSATGYSGNTIYF. The CDR3 DNA sequence: TGTGCCAGCAGCGCCACAGGCTACTCTGGAAACACCATATATTTT.

This clonotype was seen at least ten times. V and J are TRBV20-1 and TRBJ1-1; 8 nucleotides agree with TRBD1. The V and J ends lost 5 bases and 0 bases, in that order; junction bases with no gene match: 2. Germline V gene lookup returns CDR1 DFQATT and CDR2 SNEGSKA (reference sequence). The CDR3 covers 13 residues. The CDR3: CSARDRMNTEAFF. The CDR3 DNA reads as TGCAGTGCTCGGGACAGGATGAACACTGAAGCTTTCTTT.

The rearrangement links TRBV4-2 to TRBJ1-1; D gene unclear. V dropped 0 bases and J dropped 5 bases, with 13 bases sitting between them. The germline gives CDR1 LGHNA, CDR2 YNFKEQ. This CDR3 has 15 residues. The CDR3 protein is CASSQDVGFGTEAFF. CDR3 in DNA: TGTGCCAGCAGCCAAGATGTGGGATTCGGGACTGAAGCTTTCTTT.

This clonotype showed up many times. The V call is TRBV4-3, the J call TRBJ1-1; 7 bases map to TRBD1. CDR1 is LGHNA, CDR2 YSLEER, per germline. With V trimmed by 6 bases and J by 2 bases, 12 bases remained unmatched. The CDR3 runs 16 residues. CDR3 loop: CASSTDRHSGNTEAFF. As DNA, the CDR3 is TGCGCCAGCAGTACGGACAGGCACTCGGGCAACACTGAAGCTTTCTTT.

The sample holds many counts of this clonotype. The rearrangement joins TRBV5-5 to TRBJ2-5, with D possibly being TRBD1 (5 bases). Germline V gives CDR1 SGHKS, CDR2 YYEKEE (reference sequence). V was clipped by 2 bases and J by 5 bases, with 10 bases between them. The CDR3 covers 13 residues. In DNA form, the CDR3 reads TGTGCCAGCAGCTTAGGGGTGTACGAGACCCAGTACTTC. Amino acid sequence: CASSLGVYETQYF.

This clonotype was seen repeatedly, ten times or more. The V and J genes are TRBV12-3 or TRBV12-4 and TRBJ1-5; possible D gene TRBD1, 5 bases. Deletions cut 7 bases from V and 8 bases from J, with 15 bases between. The CDR3 covers 13 residues. In nucleotides, the CDR3 is TGTGCCAGCAATCAGGGTTTGATTGAGCCCCAGCATTTT. Translation: CASNQGLIEPQHF.

This clonotype was counted between two and nine times. It is unclear where the CDR3 begins or ends on the DNA, so no DNA is shown, and the CDR3 is as TCRdb lists it. The chain combines TRBV6-5 with TRBJ2-7; the table's D call of TRBD1 was not tested on the DNA. The CDR3 numbers 14 amino acids, ends counted. Germline CDR1 and CDR2: MNHEY and SVGAGI. The CDR3 loop is CASILAGDFYEQYF.

This clonotype was found many times. The chain is built from TRBV5-1 and TRBJ2-7; D gene ambiguous. From germline, CDR1 is SGHRS and CDR2 YFSETQ. CDR3 length: 12 amino acids. The V end was cut by 5 bases, the J end by 2 bases, with 8 bases between. CDR3 protein: CASSGPAYEQYF. CDR3 DNA: TGCGCCAGCAGTGGCCCTGCCTACGAGCAGTACTTC.

The chain is built from TRBV5-1 and TRBJ2-5, with TRBD1 matching over 10 bases. This CDR3 has 14 residues. Germline V gene lookup returns CDR1 SGHRS and CDR2 YFSETQ. Unmatched junction bases numbered 5, after V lost 4 bases and J lost 5 bases. CDR3 nucleotides: TGCGCCAGCAGCACCCAGACAGGGGGCGAGACCCAGTACTTC. This codes for CASSTQTGGETQYF.

This clonotype was counted a few times. The chain links TRBV5-1 to TRBJ2-7, with TRBD1 identical over 8 bases. This CDR3 is 14 amino acids long. V lost 1 base to trimming and J lost 5 bases; unmatched junction nucleotides: 5. Germline CDR1 is SGHRS and CDR2 is YFSETQ. CDR3: CASSLQGAFDEQYF. DNA for the CDR3: TGCGCCAGCAGCTTGCAGGGGGCGTTCGACGAGCAGTACTTC.

In this sample, this clonotype turned up many times. The J gene is TRBJ2-7, the V gene TRBV6-5; tentatively, D is TRBD1 (6 bases). The V end was cut by 8 bases, the J end by 6 bases, with 17 bases between. CDR1 and CDR2 (germline): MNHEY, SVGAGI. CDR3 length: 13 amino acids. The DNA for the CDR3 is TGTGCCAGCGAGGGGGACACAAGCCTCGAGCAGTACTTC. Translated: CASEGDTSLEQYF.

This clonotype was seen a handful of times. V usage is TRBV5-6 and J usage is TRBJ1-2; no definite D call. The V gene's germline CDR1 is SGHDT and CDR2 YYEEEE. This CDR3 region has 16 residues. Trimming removed 0 bases at V and 4 bases at J, with 16 bases between. The CDR3 here is CASSLGSGARFYGYTF. The CDR3 nucleotides are TGTGCCAGCAGCTTGGGGTCAGGAGCACGATTCTATGGCTACACCTTC.

V is TRBV4-1 and J is TRBJ1-5; a weak D match, TRBD1 (5 bases). This CDR3 has 15 residues. Trimming removed 1 base at V and 2 bases at J, with 9 bases between. CDR1 and CDR2 from the germline V gene are MGHRA and YSYEKL. CDR3 in DNA: TGCGCCAGCAGCCAAGCAGGGTTGGGCAATCAGCCCCAGCATTTT. It yields the protein CASSQAGLGNQPQHF.

The chain couples TRBV28 to TRBJ2-4; D remains unclear. Germline V CDR1 and CDR2: MDHEN, SYDVKM. The CDR3 is made up of 14 amino acids. V lost 2 bases and J lost 4, with 9 bases in between. The CDR3 DNA sequence: TGTGCCAGCAGTTTAGTCAGATCAAAAAACATTCAGTACTTC. It encodes CASSLVRSKNIQYF.

This clonotype was seen a handful of times. The gene calls are TRBV11-1 and TRBJ1-3; a weak D match, TRBD1 (5 bases). Looked up from germline, CDR1 is SGHAT and CDR2 is FQDESV (reference sequence). This CDR3 comprises 17 residues. Trimming shortened V by 3 bases and J by 0 bases, and 15 bases separated the two germline ends. In DNA form, the CDR3 reads TGTGCCAGCAGCTTGGGTCGGGGCCCCCTCTCTGGAAACACCATATATTTT. This encodes CASSLGRGPLSGNTIYF.

In its sample, this clonotype was seen many times. The chain employs TRBV28 and TRBJ2-5, with D possibly being TRBD2 (5 bases). CDR3 length: 15 residues. V shed 5 bases and J shed 4 bases, with 17 bases lying between them. Germline CDR1 is MDHEN and CDR2 is SYDVKM. In DNA, the CDR3 is TGTGCCAGCAGTCCCTCAGGACTTGCTTTAGAGACCCAGTACTTC. It encodes CASSPSGLALETQYF.

There are many counts of this clonotype. The CDR3 sequence is CASSLAQNQETQYF. CDR3 coding DNA: TGTGCCAGCAGTTTGGCGCAGAACCAAGAGACCCAGTACTTC. This rearrangement joins TRBV28 to TRBJ2-5; no reliable D call. The CDR3 covers 14 residues. Germline values: CDR1 MDHEN, CDR2 SYDVKM. Trimming cost V 3 bases and J 0 bases, with 8 bases left between them.

This clonotype was found many times. One end of the junction varies from germline; a read error may be responsible. CDR3 bases: TGTGCCAACAGCTTGCGCGGGGACAGCACCTACGAGCAGTACTTC. This translates into CANSLRGDSTYEQYF. The V gene is TRBV5-5, the J gene TRBJ2-7, with TRBD1 as a possible D gene (7 bases). The germline V gene encodes CDR1 SGHKS and CDR2 YYEKEE (reference sequence). The CDR3 runs 15 residues.

This clonotype was observed a handful of times. This chain links TRBV18 with TRBJ1-1; 7 bases agree with TRBD1. Germline V gene sequence: CDR1 KGHSH, CDR2 LQKENI. CDR3 size: 15 residues. Losses at the gene ends were 4 bases for V and 0 bases for J; bases not matched to a gene: 5. The CDR3 DNA reads TGTGCCAGCTCACTCTACAGGGGACTGAACACTGAAGCTTTCTTT. Its protein product is CASSLYRGLNTEAFF.